Listed below are T cell receptor beta chains from one sample, sequenced in a study of cytomegalovirus exposure and HLA in healthy donors. Data came from immunoSEQ multiplex PCR; TCRdb stores just in-frame clones and leaves some out. Among some 150,000 clones listed, 70% to 90% were seen once. Sample: PBMCs. All receptors come from a young woman in good health and CMV-seronegative. Both conserved end residues are part of each CDR3. D genes are given only for firm matches. The size of a clone is reported for some rows only, either as once, few or many, or as a class for expanded clones.

j_gene,d_gene,abundance,v_gene,CDR3aa,CDR3nt
TRBJ2-7,TRBD1,-,TRBV5-1,CASSFSGTGRDEQYF,TGCGCCAGCAGCTTTTCCGGGACAGGGCGCGACGAGCAGTACTTC
TRBJ1-4,-,-,TRBV9,CASSEGVGRTNEKLFF,TGTGCCAGCAGCGAGGGGGTAGGGCGTACTAATGAAAAACTGTTTTTT
TRBJ2-7,-,-,TRBV5-1,CASSLVSGIDEQYF,TGCGCCAGCAGCTTGGTCTCAGGGATCGACGAGCAGTACTTC
TRBJ2-2,TRBD1,-,TRBV19,CASNPPLWTGATGELFF,TGTGCCAGTAACCCTCCCCTCTGGACAGGGGCCACCGGGGAGCTGTTTTTT
TRBJ2-1,-,once,TRBV4-1,CASSQPLKSGQFF,TGCGCCAGCAGCCAACCCCTAAAGTCCGGGCAGTTCTTC
TRBJ1-5,TRBD1,-,TRBV7-2,CASSLQGSNQPQHF,TGTGCCAGCAGTCTACAGGGGAGCAATCAGCCCCAGCATTTT
TRBJ1-2,TRBD1,-,TRBV10-1,CASSGTANYGYTF,TGCGCCAGCAGCGGGACAGCTAACTATGGCTACACCTTC
TRBJ1-5,TRBD1,-,TRBV30,CAWSSPGQGDQPQHF,TGTGCCTGGAGTTCACCGGGACAGGGGGATCAGCCCCAGCATTTT
TRBJ2-3,-,-,TRBV19,CASSSAAGLSTDTQYF,TGTGCCAGTAGTTCAGCAGCGGGTCTTAGCACAGATACGCAGTATTTT
TRBJ2-2,-,-,TRBV5-5,CASSPQGTGELFF,TGTGCCAGCAGCCCGCAGGGTACCGGGGAGCTGTTTTTT
TRBJ1-1,-,-,TRBV7-2,CASRFTRDTEAFF,TGTGCCAGCAGATTTACCAGGGACACTGAAGCTTTCTTT
TRBJ2-5,TRBD1,-,TRBV5-6,CASSFGTGFPETQYF,TGTGCCAGCAGCTTTGGGACAGGGTTCCCAGAGACCCAGTACTTC
TRBJ2-7,-,-,TRBV28,CASSLGTYEQYF,TGTGCCAGCAGTCTCGGGACCTACGAGCAGTACTTC
TRBJ2-1,-,-,TRBV10-3,CAINTESSYNEQFF,TGTGCCATCAATACAGAGAGCTCCTACAATGAGCAGTTCTTC
TRBJ2-1,TRBD2,-,TRBV5-8,CASSFGVGGPYEQFF,TGTGCCAGCAGCTTTGGAGTGGGAGGGCCATATGAGCAGTTCTTC
TRBJ2-1,TRBD2,-,TRBV5-4,CASSLGAGGLNEQFF,TGTGCCAGCAGCTTGGGTGCGGGAGGGCTGAATGAGCAGTTCTTC
TRBJ2-1,-,-,TRBV14,CASSQDPFLAAYYNEQFF,TGTGCCAGCAGCCAAGATCCCTTCCTTGCCGCCTATTACAATGAGCAGTTCTTC
TRBJ2-1,TRBD1,-,TRBV11-2,CASSSDRGSYNEQFF,TGTGCCAGCAGCTCAGACAGGGGATCCTACAATGAGCAGTTCTTC
TRBJ1-3,TRBD1,-,TRBV5-4,CASSLDRGTGNTIYF,TGTGCCAGCAGCTTGGACAGGGGAACTGGAAACACCATATATTTT
TRBJ2-1,-,-,TRBV28,CASSHRLQISYNEQFF,TGTGCCAGCAGTCACCGACTACAAATCTCCTACAATGAGCAGTTCTTC
TRBJ1-4,TRBD1,few,TRBV18,CASSPDRGGEKLFF,TGTGCCAGCTCACCGGACAGGGGAGGGGAAAAACTGTTTTTT
TRBJ2-1,TRBD2,-,TRBV6-4,CASSSTIAGYNEQFF,TGTGCCAGCAGCTCTACAATAGCGGGGTACAATGAGCAGTTCTTC
TRBJ1-5,-,-,TRBV2,CASSGLLGGDQPQHF,TGTGCCAGCAGTGGACTCCTAGGAGGTGATCAGCCCCAGCATTTT
TRBJ1-2,-,-,TRBV2,CASREGAYGYTF,TGTGCCAGCAGGGAGGGTGCCTATGGCTACACCTTC
TRBJ2-7,-,-,TRBV7-2,CASSPSSYEQYF,TGTGCCAGCAGCCCCAGCTCCTACGAGCAGTACTTC
TRBJ1-2,-,-,TRBV2,CASSEATGEGKNTF,TGTGCCAGCAGTGAAGCCACCGGGGAGGGGAAGAACACCTTC
TRBJ2-7,-,-,TRBV19,CASSSDYYEQYF,TGTGCCAGTAGTAGCGACTACTACGAGCAGTACTTC
TRBJ2-2,-,few,TRBV10-3,CAISETGNTGELFF,TGTGCCATCAGTGAAACAGGGAACACCGGGGAGCTGTTTTTT
TRBJ2-7,-,-,TRBV5-1,CASTRSGASYEQYF,TGCGCCAGCACCCGTAGCGGAGCCTCCTACGAGCAGTACTTC
TRBJ2-3,-,-,TRBV4-2,CASRGESTDTQYF,TGTGCCAGCAGGGGAGAGAGCACAGATACGCAGTATTTT
TRBJ2-4,-,-,TRBV27,CASSLEPGRGWQYF,TGTGCCAGCAGTTTAGAGCCGGGGCGGGGTTGGCAGTACTTC
TRBJ2-1,-,-,TRBV5-5,CASSRFTGSSYNEQFF,TGTGCCAGCAGTCGATTTACGGGAAGCTCCTACAATGAGCAGTTCTTC
TRBJ1-4,-,-,TRBV7-2,CASSLGERLKLFF,TGTGCCAGCAGCTTAGGGGAGAGGTTAAAACTGTTTTTT
TRBJ2-7,TRBD2,-,TRBV11-3,CASSPGLAGREQYF,TGTGCCAGCAGCCCCGGGCTAGCGGGGCGCGAGCAGTACTTC
TRBJ2-1,TRBD2,-,TRBV6-4,CASGSSGAYNEQFF,TGTGCCAGCGGTTCCAGCGGGGCCTACAATGAGCAGTTCTTC
TRBJ2-2,TRBD1,-,TRBV5-1,CASQQGQWTGELFF,TGCGCCAGCCAGCAGGGACAGTGGACCGGGGAGCTGTTTTTT
TRBJ2-3,-,-,TRBV29-1,CSVERAPGQTLDTQYF,TGCAGCGTTGAACGTGCCCCGGGTCAAACCCTGGATACGCAGTATTTT
TRBJ2-1,-,-,TRBV5-1,CASSSLASGGNEQFF,TGCGCCAGCAGCTCCCTAGCCTCTGGTGGCAATGAGCAGTTCTTC
TRBJ2-7,TRBD2,-,TRBV28,CATLREGSSYEQYF,TGTGCCACCTTACGGGAGGGAAGCTCCTACGAGCAGTACTTC